The sequence of this T cell receptor (beta chain) was determined in a study of T cells in Graves' hyperthyroidism and ophthalmopathy. Study-level findings and limits: With a median lead of roughly 6.8 months before onset, the model predicted ophthalmopathy. Most clonotypes expanded in the thyroid (above 0.001) were also present in blood.

Patients having uncontrolled infection, another autoimmune disease, pregnancy or lactation were not included. From approximately 9.5 ml of fresh peripheral blood, PBMCs were isolated. Amplified TCR beta CDR3 regions derived from RNA transcripts. A set of HTBI primers served as the primers for a first-round RT-PCR of the TCR CDR3. TCRdb fed the multiplex PCR reads into MiXCR, producing one record per CDR3 protein. The sample records approximately 600,000 distinct CDR3 sequences, around 21% being singletons. This clonotype has ten or more counts. The target antigen is unknown. Sequencing was performed on blood. This receptor was taken from a man aged 25-45 years with Graves' ophthalmopathy.

As DNA, the CDR3 is TGTGCCAGCAGTTTTCCTGGACAATACTCAGAGACCCAGTACTTC. It codes for CASSFPGQYSETQYF. The rearrangement joins TRBV28 to TRBJ2-5, with D possibly matching TRBD1 (5 bases). Per the germline V gene, CDR1 is MDHEN and CDR2 is SYDVKM. Trimming pared 3 bases from V and 4 bases from J, leaving 15 bases between. The CDR3 length is 15 residues. The variable domain in full, completed from reference TRBV28 and TRBJ2-5, reads DVKVTQSSRYLVKRTGEKVFLECVQDMDHENMFWYRQDPGLGLRLIYFSYDVKMKEKGDIPEGYSVSREKKERFSLILESASTNQTSMYLCASSFPGQYSETQYFGPGTRLLVL.